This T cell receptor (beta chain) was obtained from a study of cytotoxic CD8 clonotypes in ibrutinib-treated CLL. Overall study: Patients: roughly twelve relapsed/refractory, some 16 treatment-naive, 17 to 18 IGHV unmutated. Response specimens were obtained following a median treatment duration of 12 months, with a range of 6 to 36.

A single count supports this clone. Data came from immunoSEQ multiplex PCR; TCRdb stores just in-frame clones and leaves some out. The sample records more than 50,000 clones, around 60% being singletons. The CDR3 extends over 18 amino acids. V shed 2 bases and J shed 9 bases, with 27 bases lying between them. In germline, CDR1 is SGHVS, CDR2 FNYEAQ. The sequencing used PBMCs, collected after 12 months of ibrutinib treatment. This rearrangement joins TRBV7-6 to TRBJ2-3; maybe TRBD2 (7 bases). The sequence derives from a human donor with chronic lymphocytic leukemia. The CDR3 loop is CASSLNPGGGGLRPTQYF. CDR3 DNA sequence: TGTGCCAGCAGCTTAAATCCGGGGGGCGGGGGCCTACGACCGACGCAGTATTTT.